The 4 T cell receptor beta chains below come from one sample, sequenced in a study of shared clonotypes between healthy human individuals. Assay used: immunoSEQ multiplex PCR; TCRdb lists only in-frame clones, some missing. The sample comprises millions of clones, about 92% of which are singletons, and more than 1.5% rests with the top ten. It was CD45RO-negative cells, positively selected for CCR7, that made up naive CD8 cells, with terminally differentiated effector memory CD45RA+ cells excluded. Source material: naive CD8+ T cells from PBMCs. The receptor source for this set is a man between 18 and 29 years old in good health. Some clones in this sample may be carry-over from other donors' samples.

The J gene is TRBJ2-7, the V gene TRBV27; perhaps TRBD1 as D (5 bases). The germline V gene has CDR1 MNHEY and CDR2 SMNVEV (reference sequence). Trimming removed 1 base at V and 2 bases at J, with 9 bases between. This CDR3 has 14 amino acids. CDR3 sequence: CASSLFRGPYEQYF. For the CDR3, the DNA is TGTGCCAGCAGTTTATTTAGGGGCCCCTACGAGCAGTACTTC.

V is TRBV5-6 and J is TRBJ1-3; D may be TRBD1 (6 bases). From germline, CDR1 is SGHDT and CDR2 YYEEEE. V was shortened by 1 base and J by 8 bases, with 13 bases between the two germline ends. This CDR3 comprises 14 residues. DNA for the CDR3: TGTGCCAGCAGCTTGACGGACAGCCCGTACACCATATATTTT. It translates to CASSLTDSPYTIYF.

The V call is TRBV14, the J call TRBJ1-2; possibly TRBD1 for D (5 bases). V was trimmed by 4 bases and J by 2 bases, leaving 20 bases between them. The CDR3 extends over 17 amino acids. Per germline, CDR1 SGHDN and CDR2 FVKESK. CDR3 loop: CASSPTLSGTVNYGYTF. In DNA, the CDR3 is TGTGCCAGCAGCCCGACCCTGTCCGGGACGGTCAACTATGGCTACACCTTC.

The V and J genes are TRBV4-1 and TRBJ1-5; tentative D call: TRBD1 (5 bases). V was trimmed by 6 bases and J by 4 bases, leaving 19 bases between them. The CDR3 is 16 amino acids. In germline, CDR1 is MGHRA, CDR2 YSYEKL. CDR3 sequence: CASSQGAGLGNQPQHF. The CDR3 nucleotides read TGCGCCAGCAGTCAGGGTGCTGGTTTAGGGAATCAGCCCCAGCATTTT.